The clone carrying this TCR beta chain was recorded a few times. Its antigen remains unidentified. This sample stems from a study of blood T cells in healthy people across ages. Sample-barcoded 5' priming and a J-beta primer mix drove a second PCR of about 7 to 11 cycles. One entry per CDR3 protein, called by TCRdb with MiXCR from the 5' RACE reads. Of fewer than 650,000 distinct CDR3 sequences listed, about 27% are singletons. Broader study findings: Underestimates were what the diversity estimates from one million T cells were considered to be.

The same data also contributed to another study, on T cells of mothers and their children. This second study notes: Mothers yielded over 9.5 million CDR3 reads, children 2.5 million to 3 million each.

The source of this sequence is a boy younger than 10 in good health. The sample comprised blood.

CDR3 residues: CASSLVRSGNNEQFF. Here the CDR3 DNA reads TGCGCCAGCAGCTTGGTGAGAAGCGGAAACAATGAGCAGTTCTTC. The chain carries TRBV5-1 and TRBJ2-5; perhaps TRBD2 as D (5 bases). The J call is in doubt because the DNA end fits TRBJ2-1 better. This CDR3 has 15 residues. The germline CDR1 and CDR2 sequences are SGHRS and YFSETQ.